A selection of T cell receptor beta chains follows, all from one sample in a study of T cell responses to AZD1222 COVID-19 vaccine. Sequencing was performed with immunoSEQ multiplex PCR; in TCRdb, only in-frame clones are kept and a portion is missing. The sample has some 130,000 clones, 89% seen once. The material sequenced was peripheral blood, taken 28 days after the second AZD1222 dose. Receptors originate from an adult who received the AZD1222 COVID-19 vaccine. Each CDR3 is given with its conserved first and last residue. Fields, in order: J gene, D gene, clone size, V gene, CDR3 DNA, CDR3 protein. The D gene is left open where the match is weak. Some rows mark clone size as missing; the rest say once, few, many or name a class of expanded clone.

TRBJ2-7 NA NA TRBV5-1 TGCGCCAGCAGCTTGCTAGGAGGCGAGGGATCCGAGCAGTACTTC CASSLLGGEGSEQYF
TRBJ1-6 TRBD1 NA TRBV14 TGTGCCAGCAGCCAAGCCGGGACAGGGACACCCCTCCACTTT CASSQAGTGTPLHF
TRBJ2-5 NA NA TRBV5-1 TGCGCCAGCAGCTTGCAAGAGACCCAGTACTTC CASSLQETQYF
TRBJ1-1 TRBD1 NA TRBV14 TGTGCCAGCAGCCAAGTACCGGGACAGGGGACCATTGAAGCTTTCTTT CASSQVPGQGTIEAFF
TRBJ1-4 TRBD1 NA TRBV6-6 TGTGCCAGCAGGCCGGGACAGGGTCTCATGGGGGAAAAACTGTTTTTT CASRPGQGLMGEKLFF
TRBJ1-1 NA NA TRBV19 TGTGCCAGTAGTCTTTTTTGGGCTAACACTGAAGCTTTCTTT CASSLFWANTEAFF
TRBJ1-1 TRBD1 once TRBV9 TGTGCCAGCAGCGTAGCCGGGTCGGAGGGGGCCGTGGGGACTGAAGCTTTCTTT CASSVAGSEGAVGTEAFF
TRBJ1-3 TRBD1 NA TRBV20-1 TGCAGTGCTAGTTCCGGGACAGGGGGTTCTGGAAACACCATATATTTT CSASSGTGGSGNTIYF
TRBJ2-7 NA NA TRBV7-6 TGTGCCAGCAGCTTAGCCTTCGGGGGCTCCTACGAGCAGTACTTC CASSLAFGGSYEQYF
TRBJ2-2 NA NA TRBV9 TGTGCCAGCTCGGGCAGATCCGCCGGGGAGCTGTTTTTT CASSGRSAGELFF
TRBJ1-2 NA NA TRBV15 TGTGCCACCAGTGAACGGTCGGGGCGCGAATCCTATGGCTACACCTTC CATSERSGRESYGYTF
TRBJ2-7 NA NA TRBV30 TGTGCCTGGAGTTGGGGGACCGAGCAGTACTTC CAWSWGTEQYF
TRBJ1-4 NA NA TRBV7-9 TGTGCCAGCAGCTTAGCCTCTTCGGCAACTAATGAAAAACTGTTTTTT CASSLASSATNEKLFF
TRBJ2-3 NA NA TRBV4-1 TGCGCCAGCAGCCAAGATCGTGATACGCAGTATTTT CASSQDRDTQYF
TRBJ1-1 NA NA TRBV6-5 TGTGCCAGCAGTTATCTAGGGACCGGGGCTGAAGCTTTCTTT CASSYLGTGAEAFF
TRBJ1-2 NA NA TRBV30 TGTGCCTGTAGGGCGGATGGCTACACCTTC CACRADGYTF
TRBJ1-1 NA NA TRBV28 TGTGCCAGCAGTTTACGGCGGCGAGCTTTCTTT CASSLRRRAFF
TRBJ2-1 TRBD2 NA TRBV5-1 TGCGCCAGCAGCTTGGGACCCCAAAGCGGGAAATTGGGGAACAATGAGCAGTTCTTC CASSLGPQSGKLGNNEQFF
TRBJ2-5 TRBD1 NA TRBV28 TGTGCCAGCAGGACAGCGGACAGGGACCTCCGGGAGACCCAGTACTTC CASRTADRDLRETQYF
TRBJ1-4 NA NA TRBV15 TGTGCCACCAGCATGCCCGTGAGGGCGACTAATGAAAAACTGTTTTTT CATSMPVRATNEKLFF
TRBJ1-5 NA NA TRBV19 TGTGCCAGTAGCCTCTCTTCCGGACACCCGATATATAGCAATCAGCCCCAGCATTTT CASSLSSGHPIYSNQPQHF
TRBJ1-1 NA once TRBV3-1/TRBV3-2 TGTGCCAGCAGCCAGGTTCTATTGGCCACTGAAGCTTTCTTT CASSQVLLATEAFF
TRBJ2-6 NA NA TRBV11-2 TGTGCCAGCACCTTAGATCGGGGTAGCTCTGGGGCCAACGTCCTGACTTTC CASTLDRGSSGANVLTF
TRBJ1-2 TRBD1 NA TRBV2 TGTGCCAGCAGGACAGGGGGATATGGCTACACCTTC CASRTGGYGYTF
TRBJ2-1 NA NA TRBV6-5 TGTGCCAGCAGCTATCGGGGGGCACGGTATGAGCAGTTCTTC CASSYRGARYEQFF